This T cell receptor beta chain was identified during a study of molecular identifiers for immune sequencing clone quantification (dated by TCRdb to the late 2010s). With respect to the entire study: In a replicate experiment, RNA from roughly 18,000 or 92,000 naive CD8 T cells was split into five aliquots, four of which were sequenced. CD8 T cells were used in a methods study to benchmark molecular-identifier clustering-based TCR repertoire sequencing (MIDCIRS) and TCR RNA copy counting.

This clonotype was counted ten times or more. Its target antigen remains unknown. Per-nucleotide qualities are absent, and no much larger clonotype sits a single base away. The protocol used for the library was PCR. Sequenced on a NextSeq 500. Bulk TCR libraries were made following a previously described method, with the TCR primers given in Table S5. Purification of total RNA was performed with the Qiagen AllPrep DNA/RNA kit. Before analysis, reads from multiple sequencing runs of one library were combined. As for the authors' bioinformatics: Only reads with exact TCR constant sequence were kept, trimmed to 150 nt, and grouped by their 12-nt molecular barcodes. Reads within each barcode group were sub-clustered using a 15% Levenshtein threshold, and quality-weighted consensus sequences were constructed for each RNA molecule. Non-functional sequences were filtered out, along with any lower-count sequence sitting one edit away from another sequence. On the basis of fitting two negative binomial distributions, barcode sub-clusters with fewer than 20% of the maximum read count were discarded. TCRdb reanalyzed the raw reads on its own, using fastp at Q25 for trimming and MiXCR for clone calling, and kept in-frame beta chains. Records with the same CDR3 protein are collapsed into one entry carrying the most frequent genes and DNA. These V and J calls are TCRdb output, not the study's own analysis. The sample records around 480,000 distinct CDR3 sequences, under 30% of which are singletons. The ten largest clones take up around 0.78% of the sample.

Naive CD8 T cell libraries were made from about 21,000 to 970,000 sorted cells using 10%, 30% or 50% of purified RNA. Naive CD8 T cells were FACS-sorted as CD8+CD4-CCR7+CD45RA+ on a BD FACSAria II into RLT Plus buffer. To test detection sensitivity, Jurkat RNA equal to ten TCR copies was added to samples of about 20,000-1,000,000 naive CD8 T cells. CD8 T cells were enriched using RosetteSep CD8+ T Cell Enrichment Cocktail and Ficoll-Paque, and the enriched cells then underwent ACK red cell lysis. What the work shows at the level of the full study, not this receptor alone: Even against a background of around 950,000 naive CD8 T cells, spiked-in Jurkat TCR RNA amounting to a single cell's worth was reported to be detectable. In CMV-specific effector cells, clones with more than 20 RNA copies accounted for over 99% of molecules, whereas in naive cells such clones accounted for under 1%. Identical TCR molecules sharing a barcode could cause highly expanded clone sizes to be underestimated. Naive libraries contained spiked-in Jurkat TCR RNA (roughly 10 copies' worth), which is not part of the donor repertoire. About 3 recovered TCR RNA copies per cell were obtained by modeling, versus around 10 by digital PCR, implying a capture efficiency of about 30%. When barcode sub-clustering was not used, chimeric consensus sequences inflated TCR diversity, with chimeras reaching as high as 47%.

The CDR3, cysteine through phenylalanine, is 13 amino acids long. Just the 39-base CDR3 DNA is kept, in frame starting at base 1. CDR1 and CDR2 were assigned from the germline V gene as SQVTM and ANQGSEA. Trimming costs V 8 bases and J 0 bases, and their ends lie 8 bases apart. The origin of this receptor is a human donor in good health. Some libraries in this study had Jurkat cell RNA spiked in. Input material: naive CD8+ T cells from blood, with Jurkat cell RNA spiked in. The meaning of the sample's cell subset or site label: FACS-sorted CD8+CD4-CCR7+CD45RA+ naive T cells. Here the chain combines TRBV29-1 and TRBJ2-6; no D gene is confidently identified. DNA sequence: TGCAGCATTGGGGACTCTGGGGCCAACGTCCTGACTTTC. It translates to CSIGDSGANVLTF.